This T cell receptor beta chain appears in the sequencing data of a study of blood T cell repertoires in COVID-19. CDR1 is SEHNR, CDR2 FQNEAQ, per germline (reference sequence). This CDR3 spans 13 amino acids. V was cut by 5 bases and J by 6 bases, with 10 bases left in between. Produced via immunoSEQ multiplex PCR; TCRdb's table is partial and in-frame only. The sample contains under 300,000 clones, 87% of which appear only once. The sequence derives from a man aged 60 to 75 who had recovered from COVID-19. Sample: peripheral blood. The J gene is TRBJ2-2, the V gene TRBV7-9; possible D gene TRBD2, 5 bases. The CDR3 nucleotides are TGTGCCAGCAGCCCCCGCGGGCCCGGGGAGCTGTTTTTT. The encoded protein is CASSPRGPGELFF.